This is a list of T cell receptor beta chains from one sample in a study of regulatory T cells in long-lasting Graves disease. From the multiplex PCR reads, TCRdb called clonotypes with MiXCR, one entry per CDR3 protein. The repertoire holds approximately 440,000 distinct CDR3 sequences, with roughly a quarter as singletons. This specimen consisted of peripheral blood mononuclear cells (PBMCs), obtained when the disease was refractory, from a patient treated with antithyroid drugs. The receptors derive from a female donor with Graves disease. The CDR3 runs from the conserved cysteine through the conserved F or W. Fields, in order: V gene, J gene, D gene, clone size, CDR3 length, CDR3 protein, CDR3 DNA. The D gene is left open where the match is weak. A row's size may be missing; if present it is once, few, many or a size class.

TRBV6-1	TRBJ2-5	TRBD1	many	17	CASSEATRTGLSETQYF	TGTGCCAGCAGTGAAGCAACCCGGACAGGCTTATCAGAGACCCAGTACTTC
TRBV15	TRBJ1-2	-	many	13	CATSRDLEHGYTF	TGTGCCACCAGCCGAGACCTGGAGCATGGCTACACCTTC
TRBV2	TRBJ1-1	-	many	13	CASRGGGNTEAFF	TGTGCCAGCCGAGGAGGGGGGAACACTGAAGCTTTCTTT
TRBV29-1	TRBJ1-1	-	few	17	CSVVRRVMDSMNTEAFF	TGCAGCGTTGTTCGCCGGGTAATGGATTCTATGAACACTGAAGCTTTCTTT
TRBV20-1	TRBJ2-2	-	-	15	CSARPLSEGTGELFF	TGCAGTGCTAGGCCGTTGAGCGAAGGCACCGGGGAGCTGTTTTTT
TRBV24-1	TRBJ2-1	-	few	12	CATSDSAQEMIF	TGTGCCACCAGTGACTCCGCACAGGAGATGATCTTC
TRBV28	TRBJ2-3	-	-	13	CASSTPVLGPLHF	TGTGCCAGCAGCACCCCAGTGCTAGGCCCTCTTCATTTT
TRBV2	TRBJ2-5	TRBD1	-	17	CASSESGGTGGAETQYF	TGTGCCAGCAGTGAATCCGGCGGGACAGGGGGCGCAGAGACCCAGTACTTC
TRBV7-3	TRBJ2-3	-	few	12	CASSLSRDTQYF	TGTGCCAGCAGCTTAAGCAGGGATACGCAGTATTTT
TRBV9	TRBJ2-1	-	-	13	CASSIHSINEQLF	TGTGCCAGCAGCATACATTCAATCAATGAGCAGCTCTTC
TRBV9	TRBJ2-7	TRBD2	-	16	CASSVSVRTSGNEQYF	TGTGCCAGCAGCGTATCGGTCAGGACTAGCGGGAACGAGCAGTACTTC